A single TCR beta chain is shown here with its context. This clonotype has more than one count but fewer than ten. No antigen is known for it. Base qualities were left out, and no much larger clone turns up one base away. Ficoll-Paque density gradient centrifugation was used to isolate PBMCs. Sequencer: Illumina NovaSeq 6000. Using 5'RACE with constant-segment primers, TCRalpha and TCRbeta cDNA libraries were constructed, with sample barcodes and unique molecular identifiers added in the process. RNA was extracted from every sample with Trizol reagent. Library amplification was performed in two PCR steps, and a second sample barcode and Illumina TruSeq adapters were introduced in the second step. The libraries were sequenced on an Illumina NovaSeq using 2 x 150 bp paired-end reads. Per the authors' processing: The reads were demultiplexed and collapsed into UMI-guided consensus sequences using migec v1.2.7. Using mixcr v2.1.11, UMI consensuses were aligned to TRA and TRB V and J templates and then assembled into clonotypes. A clonotype was counted as expanded or contracted only if both edgeR and NoisET called the change significant, with noise models trained on biological replicates. For edgeR calls, the thresholds were a false discovery rate-adjusted p below 0.01 and a log2 fold-change of 1. PCA with hierarchical clustering of max-normalized trajectories of the 1000 most abundant clonotypes was used as exploratory dynamics analysis. Separately sequenced CD4+ and CD8+ repertoires were used to assign the CD4 or CD8 phenotype of responding clones. Clones were called with MiXCR by TCRdb after fastp trimmed the public reads at Q25, and only in-frame beta chains were retained. For every CDR3 protein sequence, its rows merge into one entry that carries the most common genes and DNA. The authors' filters were not applied to this entry. This sample comprises 300,000 to 400,000 distinct CDR3 sequences, 15% to 20% of them detected only once. The top ten hold about 20% of the sample.

These data originate in a study of T-cell memory formation after mild COVID-19 (dated by TCRdb to about 2021). With regard to the full study: Most TCR sequence clusters were specific to one of the two donors. In a couple of donors, T-cell clones that expanded and contracted after mild COVID-19 were tracked by sequencing TCRalpha and TCRbeta repertoires over time. The cohort was made up of two young adult volunteers, one female and one male, who were previously healthy.

Compared with germline, V lacks 1 base and J lacks 5 bases; bases without a gene match: 6. Taken from the germline V gene, the CDR1 and CDR2 loops are SGHRS and YFSETQ. There are 16 amino acids in the CDR3, from cysteine to phenylalanine inclusive. The retained sequence is limited to the CDR3, 48 bases, with the frame set at the first base. General conclusions and limits of the study: The study included only a couple of mild cases, and larger cohorts that include severe cases with pre-infection samples were judged to be necessary. Whether the second-wave clones peaking on day 37 were SARS-CoV-2 specific was not confirmed. Clones that contracted from day 15 to 85 showed balanced CD4/CD8 phenotypes, whereas a second wave of clones that expanded from day 15 to 37 leaned towards CD4+. Some responding clones were detected in pre-infection memory, which suggested that pre-existing cross-reactive memory T cells had joined the SARS-CoV-2 response. Contracting CD4+ clones appeared mostly in the CM and EM memory subsets, whereas CD8+ clones were enriched in EMRA.

Material for sequencing was PBMCs or a T cell subset sorted from them (not recorded which). The TCR originated in a man aged 18 to 29 who had mild COVID-19 (a few samples of this study predate the infection). The sample titles of this study are shuffled in the database, so cell type and time point are left out; the donor was told from shared clones. This chain is built from TRBV5-1 and TRBJ1-6, and 7 bases in between align with TRBD1. The CDR3 reads as follows: CASSLTGVEDNSPLHF. The nucleotides are TGCGCCAGCAGCTTGACAGGGGTAGAAGATAATTCACCCCTCCACTTT.